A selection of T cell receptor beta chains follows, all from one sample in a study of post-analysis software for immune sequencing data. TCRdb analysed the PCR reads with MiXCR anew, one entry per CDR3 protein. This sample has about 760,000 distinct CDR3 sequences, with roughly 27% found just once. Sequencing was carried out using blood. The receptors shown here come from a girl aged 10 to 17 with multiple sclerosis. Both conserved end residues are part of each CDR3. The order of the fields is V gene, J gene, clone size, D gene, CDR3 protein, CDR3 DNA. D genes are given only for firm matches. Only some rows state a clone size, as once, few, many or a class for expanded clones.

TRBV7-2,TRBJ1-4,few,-,CASSLYGATNEKLFF,TGTGCCAGCAGCTTATACGGGGCAACTAATGAAAAACTGTTTTTT
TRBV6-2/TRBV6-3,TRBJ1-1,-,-,CASRGSRGNTEAFF,TGTGCCAGCAGGGGAAGCAGGGGGAACACTGAAGCTTTCTTT
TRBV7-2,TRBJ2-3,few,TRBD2,CASSKDRDYLTDTQYF,TGTGCCAGCAGCAAAGACCGGGACTACCTGACAGATACGCAGTATTTT
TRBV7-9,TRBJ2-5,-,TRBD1,CASSRAGGEKTQYF,TGTGCCAGCAGCAGAGCAGGGGGCGAGAAGACCCAGTACTTC
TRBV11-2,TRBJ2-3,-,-,CASSDTPRSGLGTDTQYF,TGTGCCAGCAGCGACACACCGCGGAGCGGGTTGGGCACAGATACGCAGTATTTT
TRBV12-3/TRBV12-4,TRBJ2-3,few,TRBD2,CASTARGLAGTLDTQYF,TGTGCCAGCACCGCGAGGGGACTAGCGGGCACATTGGATACGCAGTATTTT
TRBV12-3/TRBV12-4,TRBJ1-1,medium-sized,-,CASTVDSLDTEAFF,TGTGCCAGCACCGTGGACAGTCTGGACACTGAAGCTTTCTTT
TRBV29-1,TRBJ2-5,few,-,CSVGTVARETQYF,TGCAGCGTTGGGACCGTGGCCAGGGAGACCCAGTACTTC
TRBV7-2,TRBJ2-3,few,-,CASSITLWDYTDTQYF,TGTGCCAGCAGCATAACTTTGTGGGATTACACAGATACGCAGTATTTT
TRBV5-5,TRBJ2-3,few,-,CASSLALADTDTQYF,TGTGCCAGCAGCTTGGCCTTAGCGGACACAGATACGCAGTATTTT
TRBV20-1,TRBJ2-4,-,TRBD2,CSALGPGGGNIQYF,TGCAGTGCACTGGGGCCGGGAGGGGGGAACATTCAGTACTTC
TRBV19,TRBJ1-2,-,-,CASSITGPNTYGYTF,TGTGCCAGTAGTATCACCGGGCCAAATACTTATGGCTACACCTTC
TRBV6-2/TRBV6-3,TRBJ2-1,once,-,CASRDLSSYNEQFF,TGTGCCAGCAGGGACCTAAGCTCCTACAATGAGCAGTTCTTC
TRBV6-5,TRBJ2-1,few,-,CASSYRERGEQFF,TGTGCCAGCAGTTACAGGGAGAGAGGTGAGCAGTTCTTC
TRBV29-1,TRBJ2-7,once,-,CSGGDRRVKQYF,TGCAGCGGGGGAGACCGCAGGGTGAAGCAGTACTTC
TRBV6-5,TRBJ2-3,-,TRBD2,CASRNGLATDTQYF,TGTGCCAGCAGAAACGGACTAGCGACAGATACGCAGTATTTT
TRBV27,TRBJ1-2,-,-,CASSLGGGGIYGYTF,TGTGCCAGCAGTTTAGGCGGGGGAGGGATCTATGGCTACACCTTC
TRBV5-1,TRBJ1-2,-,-,CASSAGRSPPLNYGYTF,TGCGCCAGCAGCGCCGGAAGGAGTCCTCCCCTTAACTATGGCTACACCTTC
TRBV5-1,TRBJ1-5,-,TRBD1,CASSQTGGEQPQHF,TGCGCCAGCAGCCAGACAGGGGGCGAACAGCCCCAGCATTTT
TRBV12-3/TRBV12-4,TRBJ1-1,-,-,CASKPSGYLEAFF,TGTGCCAGCAAACCGTCTGGGTATCTTGAAGCTTTCTTT
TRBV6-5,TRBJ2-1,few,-,CASSYSSDTEQFF,TGTGCCAGCAGTTACTCGTCCGATACTGAGCAGTTCTTC
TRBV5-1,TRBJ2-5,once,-,CASSFPGYGETQYF,TGCGCCAGCAGCTTTCCGGGGTATGGGGAGACCCAGTACTTC
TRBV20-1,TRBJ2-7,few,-,CSARDFRLYEQYF,TGCAGTGCTAGAGATTTCCGGCTCTACGAGCAGTACTTC
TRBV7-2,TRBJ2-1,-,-,CASSGRLVNEQFF,TGTGCCAGCAGCGGAAGACTAGTCAATGAGCAGTTCTTC
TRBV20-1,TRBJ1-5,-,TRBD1,CSARAHRDRGRRSNQPQHF,TGCAGTGCTAGAGCCCACCGGGACAGGGGGCGCAGGAGCAATCAGCCCCAGCATTTT
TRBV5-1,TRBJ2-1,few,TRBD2,CASSPGVAGVTEQFF,TGCGCCAGCAGCCCCGGGGTAGCGGGAGTCACTGAGCAGTTCTTC
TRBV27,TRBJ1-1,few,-,CASSWSTAAVTEAFF,TGTGCCAGCAGTTGGTCCACTGCCGCGGTCACTGAAGCTTTCTTT
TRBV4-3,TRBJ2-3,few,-,CASSQDLRSSDTQYF,TGCGCCAGCAGCCAAGACTTGCGCTCCTCAGATACGCAGTATTTT
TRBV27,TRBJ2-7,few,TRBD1,CASRPGQVTTLLGYEQYF,TGTGCCAGCAGGCCGGGACAGGTGACGACGCTCCTCGGGTACGAGCAGTACTTC
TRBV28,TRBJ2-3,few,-,CASREDADTQYF,TGTGCCAGCCGCGAGGATGCAGATACGCAGTATTTT
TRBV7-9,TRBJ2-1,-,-,CASSLMGIAFNEQFF,TGTGCCAGCAGCTTAATGGGGATTGCCTTCAATGAGCAGTTCTTC
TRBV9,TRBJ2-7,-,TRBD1,CASSATGVSYEQYF,TGTGCCAGCAGCGCCACAGGGGTTTCCTACGAGCAGTACTTC
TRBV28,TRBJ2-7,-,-,CASSRPAGYEQYF,TGTGCCAGCAGTCGACCGGCTGGCTACGAGCAGTACTTC
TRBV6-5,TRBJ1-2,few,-,CASSFLPTVSAANYGYTF,TGTGCCAGCAGTTTCCTTCCGACTGTATCGGCCGCTAACTATGGCTACACCTTC
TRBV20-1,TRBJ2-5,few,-,CSASRTAFGTQYF,TGCAGTGCTAGCCGGACAGCCTTTGGGACCCAGTACTTC
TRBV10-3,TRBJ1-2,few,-,CAITGGRGYTF,TGTGCCATCACCGGGGGCCGTGGCTACACCTTC
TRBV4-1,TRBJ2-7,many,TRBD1,CASSQVLGQVREQYF,TGCGCCAGCAGCCAAGTACTTGGACAGGTCCGCGAGCAGTACTTC
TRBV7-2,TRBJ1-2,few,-,CASSLAGIANYGYTF,TGTGCCAGCAGCTTAGCGGGGATAGCTAACTATGGCTACACCTTC
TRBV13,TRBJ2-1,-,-,CASSPGARGEQFF,TGTGCCAGCAGCCCGGGGGCCCGGGGTGAGCAGTTCTTC
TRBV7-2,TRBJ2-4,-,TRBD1,CASSLRWDRVYNEQYF,TGTGCCAGCAGCTTACGTTGGGACAGGGTTTACAATGAGCAGTACTTC
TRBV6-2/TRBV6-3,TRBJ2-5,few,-,CASSATKRSGETQYF,TGTGCCAGCAGTGCTACAAAACGAAGCGGGGAGACCCAGTACTTC
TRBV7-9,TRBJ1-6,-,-,CASSLAVVGSPLHF,TGTGCCAGCAGCTTAGCGGTGGTAGGCTCACCCCTCCACTTT
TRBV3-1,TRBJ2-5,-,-,CASSPVQGTETQYF,TGTGCCAGCAGCCCAGTCCAGGGTACAGAGACCCAGTACTTC
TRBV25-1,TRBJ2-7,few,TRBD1,CASSDPLGQGAPYEQYF,TGTGCCAGCAGTGACCCCTTGGGACAGGGGGCCCCCTACGAGCAGTACTTC
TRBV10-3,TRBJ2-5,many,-,CAISYRGGETQYF,TGTGCCATCAGTTACAGGGGGGGAGAGACCCAGTACTTC
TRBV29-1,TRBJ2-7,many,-,CSARDSTYEQYF,TGCAGCGCGCGGGACTCAACCTACGAGCAGTACTTC
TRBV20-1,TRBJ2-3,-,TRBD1,CSAPHRGKGGTDTQYF,TGCAGTGCTCCCCACAGGGGAAAGGGTGGGACAGATACGCAGTATTTT
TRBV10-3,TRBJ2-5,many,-,CAISEVGETQYF,TGTGCCATCAGTGAGGTGGGGGAGACCCAGTACTTC
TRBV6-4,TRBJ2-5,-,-,CASSDSWAQETQYF,TGTGCCAGCAGTGACTCGTGGGCCCAAGAGACCCAGTACTTC
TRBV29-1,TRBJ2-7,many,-,CSVLDAYEQYF,TGCAGCGTTCTGGACGCCTACGAGCAGTACTTC
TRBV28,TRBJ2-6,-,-,CASSWYGTGANVLTF,TGTGCCAGCAGTTGGTACGGGACTGGGGCCAACGTCCTGACTTTC
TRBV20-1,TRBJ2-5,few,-,CSAHDDGETQYF,TGCAGTGCTCACGATGACGGAGAGACCCAGTACTTC
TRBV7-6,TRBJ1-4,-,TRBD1,CASSLSAGGSEKLFF,TGTGCCAGCAGCTTATCGGCAGGGGGAAGTGAAAAACTGTTTTTT
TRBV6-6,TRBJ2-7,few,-,CASSYSLLLRYEQYF,TGTGCCAGCAGTTACTCTTTACTACTGCGCTACGAGCAGTACTTC
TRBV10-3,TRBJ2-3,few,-,CAISESPGLGTDTQYF,TGTGCCATCAGTGAGTCTCCGGGCTTGGGCACAGATACGCAGTATTTT